This TCR beta chain was profiled in a study of cytomegalovirus exposure and HLA in healthy donors. This clone was seen only a few times. The PCR employed 60 Vbeta primers together with 13 Jbeta primers. Generated by immunoSEQ multiplex PCR, the TCRdb table keeps only in-frame clones and is missing some. The sample has 100,000 or so clones; over 75% are singletons. The sequence derives from a man aged 25-45 years in good health and CMV-seronegative. The sequenced sample was PBMCs.

In nucleotides, the CDR3 is TGTGCCAGCAGCTTAGGGGCCCGACAGAAGAACACTGAAGCTTTCTTT. Translation gives CASSLGARQKNTEAFF. V is TRBV7-8 and J is TRBJ1-1; D is perhaps TRBD1 (5 bases). V was clipped by 1 base and J by 1 base, with 13 bases between them. Per germline, CDR1 SGHVS and CDR2 FQNEAQ. This CDR3 has 16 amino acids. Full variable domain (remainder filled in from reference TRBV7-8 and TRBJ1-1): GAGVSQSPRYKVAKRGQDVALRCDPISGHVSLFWYQQALGQGPEFLTYFQNEAQLDKSGLPSDRFFAERPEGSVSTLKIQRTQQEDSAVYLCASSLGARQKNTEAFFGQGTRLTVV.